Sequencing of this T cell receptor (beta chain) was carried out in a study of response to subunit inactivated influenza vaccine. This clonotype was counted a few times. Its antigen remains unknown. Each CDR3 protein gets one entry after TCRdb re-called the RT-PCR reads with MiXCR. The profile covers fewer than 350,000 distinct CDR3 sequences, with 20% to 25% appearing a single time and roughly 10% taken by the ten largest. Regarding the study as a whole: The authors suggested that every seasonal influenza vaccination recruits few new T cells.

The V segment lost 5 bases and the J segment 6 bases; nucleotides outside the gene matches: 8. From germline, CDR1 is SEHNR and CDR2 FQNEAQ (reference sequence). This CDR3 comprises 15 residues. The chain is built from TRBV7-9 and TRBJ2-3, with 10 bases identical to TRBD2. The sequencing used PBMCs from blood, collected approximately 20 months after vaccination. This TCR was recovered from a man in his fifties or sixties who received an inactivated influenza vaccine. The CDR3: CASSVTSGNMDTQYF. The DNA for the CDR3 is TGTGCCAGCAGCGTAACTAGCGGGAATATGGATACGCAGTATTTT.